The TCR beta chain under discussion was sequenced for a study of T cell therapy after organ transplantation. Study-level information: T cells were expanded two to three weeks with 30 CMV class I/II epitopes.

Comments on this clone: No antigen is known for it.

This sample's time point: 20-29 weeks after completion of therapy. Produced via immunoSEQ multiplex PCR; TCRdb's table is partial and in-frame only. The table lists 1,000 to 1,500 clones, more than 60% of them singletons. Germline CDR1 reads MGHRA; CDR2 reads YSYEKL. Unmatched junction bases numbered 7, after V lost 5 bases and J lost 3 bases. CDR3 length equals 15 residues. General study points: Both transferred clonotypes and endogenous ones absent from products apparently reconstituted.

The source material was CD8+ T cells from blood, sampled after autologous CMV-specific T cell therapy. This chain connects TRBV4-1 to TRBJ2-1; 7 nucleotides align to TRBD2. The receptor's source is a human patient who had received a solid organ transplant and had CMV disease. Among the T cells, some may be from the graft donor. The CDR3: CASSGGVQIYNEQFF. The CDR3 region has the DNA TGCGCCAGCAGCGGGGGGGTACAGATCTACAATGAGCAGTTCTTC.